This T cell receptor beta chain was captured in a study of Tregs in tolerant kidney transplant recipients (dated by TCRdb to between 2017 and 2020). Regarding the complete study: Additional Treg samples were obtained by sorting recipient CD4+CD25+CD127- cells from a 3-day mixed lymphocyte reaction with belatacept, in some cases after a subsequent approximately 5-day donor restimulation. During sorting of primary belatacept mixed lymphocyte reaction cultures, recipient cells were distinguished from donor cells with antibodies. The study used TCRbeta sequencing to identify donor-specific regulatory T cells before combined kidney and bone marrow transplantation, then tracked those cells after transplant. TCRbeta repertoire sequencing was used in a few healthy controls to compare several ways of expanding Tregs specific for an allogeneic donor. Study-level results and caveats: Biological reproducibility was not examined directly, but technical replication error appeared to be minimal. Because the study included only a small number of patients, the results must be confirmed in larger populations and under other immunosuppression protocols. The most biologically relevant and donor-specific TCRbeta repertoire appeared to be identified by expanding Tregs with activated donor B cells.

This clone was detected a few times. There is no known antigen for this receptor. Base qualities are not at hand, and no much larger clone is one base apart. For TCRbeta CDR3 sequencing, genomic DNA from the sorted cells was extracted using the QIAGEN DNeasy Blood and Tissue Kit. High-throughput TCRbeta CDR3 sequencing, including PCR amplification with bias correction and internal controls, was performed commercially through immunoSEQ. Per the original workflow: Unique productive TCRbeta sequences were defined by CDR3 nucleotide sequence where primers matched, otherwise by CDR3 amino acid sequence with Vbeta and Jbeta genes. Sequences were defined as donor-reactive when expanded at least 5-fold in CFSE-low cells versus unstimulated cells and present at a frequency of at least 0.01% in CFSE-low cells. Repertoire divergence was quantified by Jensen-Shannon divergence calculated from the top 100 TCRbeta sequences ranked by frequency. For any sample with multiple sequencing runs, sorting error was corrected in each run separately before the runs were pooled. The source is immuneACCESS, and TCRdb retained only in-frame sequences with V and J called. Part of the clones is not carried over; for the studies checked, unresolved V genes explain less than half of this, and the remainder is unexplained. V and J calls and clone size come straight from that table; D and trimming were deduced from the DNA. The sample contains 20,000 or so clones, about three fifths of them found a single time. The ten biggest clones cover approximately 3.7% of the sample.

From the germline V gene (reference sequence), CDR1 is MNHNY and CDR2 is SVGAGI. The CDR3, cysteine through phenylalanine, is 14 amino acids long. Just the 42-base CDR3 DNA is kept, in frame starting at base 1. Trimmed from V: 1 base; trimmed from J: 4 bases; junction bases lacking a gene match: 4. Blood from healthy controls was obtained either from healthy volunteers or as purchased buffy coats. Healthy control blood was processed to PBMCs with a Ficoll density gradient and then cryopreserved, whereas patient PBMCs were collected both before and after transplant. This sequence originates from a human donor in good health. The chain is assembled from TRBV6-6 and TRBJ2-7; TRBD1 matches 7 bases in the middle. The sample taken for sequencing was Tregs from blood cultured with allogeneic cells. The CDR3 is CASSYLSGGYEQYF. The nucleotide sequence is given as TGTGCCAGCAGTTACTTATCAGGGGGATACGAGCAGTACTTC.